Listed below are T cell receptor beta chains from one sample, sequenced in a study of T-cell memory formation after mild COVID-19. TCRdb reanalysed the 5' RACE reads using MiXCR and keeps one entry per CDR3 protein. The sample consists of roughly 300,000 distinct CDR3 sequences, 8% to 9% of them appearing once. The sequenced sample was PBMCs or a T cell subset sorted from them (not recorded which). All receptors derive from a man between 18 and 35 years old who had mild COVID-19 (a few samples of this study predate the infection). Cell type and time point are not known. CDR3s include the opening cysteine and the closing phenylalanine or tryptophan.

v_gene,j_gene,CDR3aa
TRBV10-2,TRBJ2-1,CASSESSGTYNEQFF
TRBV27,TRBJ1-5,CASRAGGKEQPQHF
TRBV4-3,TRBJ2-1,CASSQDQGRSYNEQFF
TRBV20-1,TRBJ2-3,CSVIAGSTDTQYF
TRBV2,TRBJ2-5,CASRPRGGGETQYF
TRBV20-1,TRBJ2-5,CSARVAGGPLYF
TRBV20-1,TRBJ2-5,CSARIRRLETQYF
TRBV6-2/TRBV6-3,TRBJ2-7,CASMGGLAGYEQYF
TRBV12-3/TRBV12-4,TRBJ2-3,CASSSLLAGGLDTQYF
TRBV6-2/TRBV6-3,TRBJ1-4,CATRIQGVTNEKLFF
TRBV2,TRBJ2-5,CASSGDGAGSETQYF
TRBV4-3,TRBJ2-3,CASSQDRRLAPRSTDTQYF
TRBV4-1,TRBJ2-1,CASSQGRGGSLEQFF
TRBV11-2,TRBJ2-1,CASSQGTSGVVNNNEQFF
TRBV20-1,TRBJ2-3,CSARRLAEADTQYF
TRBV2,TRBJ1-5,CASSESGSGQPQHF
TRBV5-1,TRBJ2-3,CASSPGSGGDTQYF
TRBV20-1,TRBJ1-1,CSAPPQPNTEAFF
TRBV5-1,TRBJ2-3,CASSLVPGTDTQYF
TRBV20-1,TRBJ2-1,CSARGYGYNEQFF
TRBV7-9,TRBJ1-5,CASSLSSQGAFQPQHF
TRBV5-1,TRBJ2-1,CASSLPGGHEQFF
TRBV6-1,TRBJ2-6,CASSLQRSGANVLTF
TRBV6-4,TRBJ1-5,CASRKTPGQGSGPQHF
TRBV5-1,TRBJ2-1,CASSLQELHNEQFF
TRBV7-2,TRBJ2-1,CASSLAHWRGSEQFF
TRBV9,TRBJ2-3,CASSVATGGGTDTQYF
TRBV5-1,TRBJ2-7,CASSRDISYEQYF